Following are 13 T cell receptor beta chains from one sample sequenced in a study of cytomegalovirus exposure and HLA in healthy donors. Using immunoSEQ multiplex PCR, the repertoire was profiled, and TCRdb retains in-frame clones only, with some absent. The sample has around 150,000 clones, around 81% seen once. Sequencing was carried out using PBMCs. These receptors were collected from a man aged 30-40 years in good health and CMV-seropositive.

V gene TRBV18 combines with J gene TRBJ2-4, with D perhaps matching TRBD2 (5 bases). Deletions cut 3 bases from V and 3 bases from J, with 9 bases between. There are 14 residues in the CDR3. Germline loops: CDR1 KGHSH, CDR2 LQKENI. The CDR3 sequence: CASSPGLLKNIQYF. The CDR3 nucleotides read TGTGCCAGCTCACCCGGACTTCTCAAAAACATTCAGTACTTC.

On this clone itself: The sample has other DNA sequences that encode this CDR3 too. The V and J genes are TRBV27 and TRBJ2-2; 8 nucleotides line up with TRBD2. V was pared by 5 bases and J by 5 bases, with 7 bases of the junction left unmatched. The length of the CDR3 is 15 residues. Per germline, CDR1 MNHEY and CDR2 SMNVEV (reference sequence). The CDR3 DNA is TGTGCCAGCAGTCCCGGGACGGGAGGGACCGGGGAGCTGTTTTTT. Encoded protein: CASSPGTGGTGELFF.

V is TRBV7-2 and J is TRBJ1-3; the match to TRBD1 covers 7 bases. Germline lookup yields CDR1 SGHTA and CDR2 FQGNSA. There are 16 residues in the CDR3. V lost 4 bases and J lost 0; bases outside the gene matches: 6. The CDR3 DNA reads TGTGCCAGCAGCTCCGGGACAGTAGGCTCTGGAAACACCATATATTTT. It is translated as CASSSGTVGSGNTIYF.

With respect to this clone: Other DNA sequences in the sample encode the same CDR3. The chain couples TRBV5-1 to TRBJ1-1, with a possible D match to TRBD1 (5 bases). V shed 4 bases and J shed 0 bases, with 7 bases lying between them. Germline V gene lookup returns CDR1 SGHRS and CDR2 YFSETQ. This CDR3 has 13 residues. Here the CDR3 DNA reads TGCGCCAGCAGCCTGACAGTGAACACTGAAGCTTTCTTT. Amino acids: CASSLTVNTEAFF.

CDR3 DNA sequence: TGTGCCAGCAGCCCCCTAGCGGGGGTGTACCAAGAGACCCAGTACTTC. It is translated as CASSPLAGVYQETQYF. V usage is TRBV7-9 and J usage is TRBJ2-5; 10 positions agree with TRBD2. CDR3 size: 16 residues. J was trimmed by 0 bases and V by 5 bases; bases with no gene match: 6. CDR1 is SEHNR and CDR2 is FQNEAQ in the germline V gene (reference sequence).

The chain couples TRBV4-3 to TRBJ1-5, with D unresolved. The length of the CDR3 is 17 residues. In germline, CDR1 is LGHNA, CDR2 YSLEER. V was shortened by 1 base and J by 1 base, with 14 bases between the two germline ends. The CDR3 here is CASSQAHLSGSNQPQHF. DNA for the CDR3: TGCGCCAGCAGCCAAGCTCACCTCTCGGGGAGCAATCAGCCCCAGCATTTT.

This clone appeared a single time. The gene calls are TRBV30 and TRBJ1-1; tentatively, D is TRBD1 (6 bases). The CDR3 contains 13 residues. Trimming took 4 bases from V and 1 from J, leaving 10 bases between them. CDR1 is GTSNPN and CDR2 is SVGIG in the germline V gene (reference sequence). CDR3 DNA sequence: TGTGCCTGGACGAGGGGGACGAACACTGAAGCTTTCTTT. As protein: CAWTRGTNTEAFF.

This sequence joins TRBV7-2 and TRBJ2-1, with 8 nucleotides matching TRBD1. Germline V gene data show CDR1 as SGHTA and CDR2 as FQGNSA. CDR3 length equals 16 residues. The J segment lost 1 base and the V segment lost 5 bases, leaving 7 bases of the junction unmatched. The CDR3 spells CASSPLRGLSYNEQFF. The CDR3, as DNA: TGTGCCAGCAGCCCCCTCAGGGGGCTATCCTACAATGAGCAGTTCTTC.

The chain recombines TRBV10-1 with TRBJ2-7, with D unclear. This CDR3 is 15 amino acids long. Germline assignment: CDR1 WNHNN and CDR2 SYGVQD (reference sequence). Trimming stripped 5 bases from V and 1 base from J, with 15 bases between. As DNA, the CDR3 is TGCGCCAGCAGTCCCGGGTTAATTAATTCCTACGAGCAGTACTTC. It codes for CASSPGLINSYEQYF.

The chain combines TRBV19 with TRBJ2-6; D remains ambiguous. Germline CDR1 is LNHDA and CDR2 is SQIVND (reference sequence). V lost 5 bases and J 4 bases, leaving 18 bases between the germline ends. The CDR3 extends over 17 amino acids. The CDR3 nucleotides are TGTGCCAGTAGTTCCAAGTCTCATCCGAGGGGGGCCAACGTCCTGACTTTC. Protein: CASSSKSHPRGANVLTF.

The rearrangement links TRBV4-3 to TRBJ1-1; 8 bases are shared with TRBD1. Germline assignment: CDR1 LGHNA and CDR2 YSLEER. Germline trimming cut 0 bases from V and 7 bases from J; bases unmatched to any gene: 13. The CDR3 is 17 residues long. CDR3 sequence: CASSQDMGTGLPFEAFF. CDR3 DNA: TGCGCCAGCAGCCAAGATATGGGGACAGGCCTGCCTTTTGAAGCTTTCTTT.

This clone has more than one count but fewer than ten. The chain is built from TRBV9 and TRBJ2-7; D gene unclear. This CDR3 has 15 amino acids. V shed 5 bases and J shed 0 bases, with 15 bases lying between them. Germline V CDR1 and CDR2: SGDLS, YYNGEE. The CDR3 DNA reads TGTGCCAGCAGTCGAACTCAGGCCCTCTCCTACGAGCAGTACTTC. Its translation is CASSRTQALSYEQYF.

This chain joins TRBV7-2 and TRBJ2-5; the D gene is possibly TRBD1 (6 bases). The germline V and J ends were trimmed by 4 bases and 5 bases, with 17 bases remaining between them. The CDR3 extends over 15 amino acids. In germline, CDR1 is SGHTA, CDR2 FQGNSA. The CDR3 spells CASSSYDRYSETQYF. DNA of the CDR3: TGTGCCAGCAGCTCGTACGACAGGTATTCGGAGACCCAGTACTTC.